This T cell receptor beta chain was recovered during a study of blood T cell repertoires in COVID-19 (dated by TCRdb to 2018 to 2021). For context, the study as a whole: Samples covering the acute and convalescent phases of COVID-19 were provided by collaborators in the United States, Italy and Spain. The material from the prospective study consisted of cDNA or gDNA derived from T cells, B-cell-depleted T cells, or PBMCs. Deeply sampled blood TCRbeta repertoires from subjects exposed to, actively infected with, or recovered from COVID-19 were included in the dataset. The repertoires were released in a freely available public database intended as a resource for research on the immune response to SARS-CoV-2. Samples came from the ongoing ImmuneRACE study (first 160 participants) plus 1,254 subjects from 6 global collaborators. Nearly every sample came with metadata listing a de-identified subject ID, COVID-19 status, age in years and sex. Where HLA class I and class II types were available, the types were taken from metadata supplied by the sample provider, not from assay-based typing.

Whole blood was collected in K2EDTA tubes by collaborating institutions according to the institutions' own protocols. For TCRbeta analysis, collaborator samples were shipped as frozen whole blood, as isolated PBMCs, or as DNA extracted from either sample type. The CDR3 runs 14 amino acids, cysteine and phenylalanine included. Only the CDR3 portion is preserved as DNA: 42 bases, with reading frame beginning at the first base. V is clipped by 0 bases and J by 6 bases, and the sequence between their germline boundaries is 11 bases long. CDR1 MGHRA and CDR2 YSYEKL are derived from the germline V gene. Study-level results and caveats: Clinical and demographic metadata were provided uncurated, with the amount varying by source and participant.

This clone has only a few counts. Its specific antigen is unknown. Base qualities are missing; no much larger clone stands one base away. The immunoSEQ Assay, a bias-controlled multiplex PCR, was used to amplify TCRbeta CDR3 regions from genomic DNA. The study's processing was this. Nucleated cell counts per sample were estimated from amplification of reference gene primers within the assay. To quantify the absolute abundance of each unique TCRbeta CDR3 rearrangement, sequence reads were collapsed and filtered. For each sample, productive Simpson clonality was calculated by taking the square root of Simpson's diversity index across productive rearrangements. Held by TCRdb, this immuneACCESS table contains in-frame sequences only and omits some clones. Under half of the omission traces to an unresolved V gene where checked; the cause of the rest is unknown. The DNA was the basis for D and trimming; V, J and clone size are from that table. Across this sample there are roughly 80,000 clones, with roughly 80% seen only once. The ten largest clones add up to 27% of the sample.

This chain is built from TRBV4-1 and TRBJ1-2, with no confident D gene call. This receptor was obtained from a human donor in a cohort sampled during active COVID-19. The specimen was peripheral blood. The DNA is as follows: TGCGCCAGCAGCCAAGATCCGGTCGTCCATGGCTACACCTTC. This encodes CASSQDPVVHGYTF.